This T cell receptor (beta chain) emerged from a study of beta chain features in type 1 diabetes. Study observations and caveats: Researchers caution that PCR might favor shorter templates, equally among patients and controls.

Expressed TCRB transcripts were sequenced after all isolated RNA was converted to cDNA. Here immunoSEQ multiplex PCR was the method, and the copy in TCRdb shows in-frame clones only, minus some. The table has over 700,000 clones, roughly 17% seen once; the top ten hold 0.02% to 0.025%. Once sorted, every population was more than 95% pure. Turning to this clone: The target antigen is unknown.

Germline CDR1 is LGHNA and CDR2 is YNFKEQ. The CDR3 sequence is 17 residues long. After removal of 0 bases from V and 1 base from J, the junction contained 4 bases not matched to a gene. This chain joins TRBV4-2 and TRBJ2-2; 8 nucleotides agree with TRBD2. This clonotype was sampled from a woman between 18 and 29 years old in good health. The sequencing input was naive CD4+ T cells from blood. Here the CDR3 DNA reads TGTGCCAGCAGCCAAGATGGTACTAGCGGGAACACCGGGGAGCTGTTTTTT. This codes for CASSQDGTSGNTGELFF.